Below are 5 T cell receptor beta chains sequenced from a single sample in a study of technical replicates of blood from a few donors. Measured with immunoSEQ multiplex PCR; TCRdb has only the in-frame clones, and not every one. Of about 83,000 clones listed, approximately 90% are singletons. Specimen: T cells isolated from PBMCs. These TCRs come from a human donor in good health.

The chain uses TRBV19 and TRBJ1-4; D is uncertain. V lost 5 bases and J 8 bases, leaving 21 bases between the germline ends. Germline values: CDR1 LNHDA, CDR2 SQIVND (reference sequence). CDR3 length equals 16 residues. The CDR3, as DNA: TGTGCCAGTAGTGCTTATCGAGACCTGTCGGGGGAAAAACTGTTTTTT. It translates to CASSAYRDLSGEKLFF.

V usage is TRBV9 and J usage is TRBJ1-4, with 7 bases that match TRBD1. CDR1 and CDR2 from the germline V gene are SGDLS and YYNGEE. The CDR3 extends over 14 amino acids. V lost 7 bases, J lost 3 bases, and 6 bases stayed unmatched. The CDR3, as DNA: TGTGCCAGCGGCTGGGGACAGTCTAATGAAAAACTGTTTTTT. It specifies CASGWGQSNEKLFF.

CDR3 coding DNA: TGTGCCAGCTCTCCGGGACAGGCTACCTACGAGCAGTACTTC. Residues: CASSPGQATYEQYF. The genes are TRBV7-6 and TRBJ2-7; 8 nucleotides line up with TRBD1. The CDR3 contains 14 residues. Germline-derived CDR1 and CDR2 are SGHVS and FNYEAQ. The V and J ends lost 8 bases and 2 bases, in that order; junction bases with no gene match: 8.

The chain combines TRBV12-5 with TRBJ1-1; 9 bases match TRBD1. CDR3 size: 15 residues. J lost 0 bases, V lost 6 bases, and 5 bases had no gene match. Germline V gene data show CDR1 as LGHNT and CDR2 as FRNRAP. The CDR3 nucleotides are TGTGCTAGTGGGCCCGGGACAGGGATGAACACTGAAGCTTTCTTT. This translates into CASGPGTGMNTEAFF. The variable domain in full, with the rest retrieved from reference TRBV12-5 and TRBJ1-1, is DARVTQTPRHKVTEMGQEVTMRCQPILGHNTVFWYRQTMMQGLELLAYFRNRAPLDDSGMPKDRFSAEMPDATLATLKIQPSEPRDSAVYFCASGPGTGMNTEAFFGQGTRLTVV.

The chain employs TRBV4-1 and TRBJ2-7, with 10 bases lining up with TRBD1. The CDR3 has 15 residues. With 4 bases clipped from V and 4 bases from J, the junction kept 7 bases outside the gene matches. Germline CDR1 reads MGHRA; CDR2 reads YSYEKL. CDR3 sequence: CASSRIWTGGYEQYF. As DNA, the CDR3 is TGCGCCAGCAGCCGCATCTGGACAGGGGGGTACGAGCAGTACTTC.